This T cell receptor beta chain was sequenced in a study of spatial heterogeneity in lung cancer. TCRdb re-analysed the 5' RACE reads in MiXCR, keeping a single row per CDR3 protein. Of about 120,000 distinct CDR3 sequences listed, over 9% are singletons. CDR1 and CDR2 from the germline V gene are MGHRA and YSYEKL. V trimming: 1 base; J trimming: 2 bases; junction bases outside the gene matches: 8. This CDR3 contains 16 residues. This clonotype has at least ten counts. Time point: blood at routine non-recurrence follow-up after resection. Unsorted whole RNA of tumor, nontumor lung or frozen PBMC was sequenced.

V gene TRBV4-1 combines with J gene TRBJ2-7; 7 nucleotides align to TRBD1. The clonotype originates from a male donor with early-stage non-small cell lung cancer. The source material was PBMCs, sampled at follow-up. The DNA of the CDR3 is TGCGCCAGCAGCCAAGGACCGGGACAGACGACCTACGAGCAGTACTTC. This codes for CASSQGPGQTTYEQYF.